The 11 T cell receptor beta chains presented below share a single source sample, sequenced in a study of lung T cells in sarcoidosis with Löfgren's syndrome. TCRdb re-called the reads with MiXCR, one entry per CDR3 protein. The sample holds 3,200 or so distinct CDR3 sequences; around 17% are singletons and the top ten take 6.5% to 7.5%. Sequencing was done on a sample of CD4+ T cells from bronchoalveolar lavage. Receptors originate from a human donor with sarcoidosis (Löfgren's syndrome or another form), or a control subject (not recorded which).

This clonotype qualifies as medium-sized. V gene TRBV20-1 combines with J gene TRBJ1-4, with a tentative D call TRBD1 (6 bases). CDR3 size: 13 residues. V was shortened by 3 bases and J by 8 bases, with 13 bases between the two germline ends. CDR1 and CDR2 from the germline V gene are DFQATT and SNEGSKA (reference sequence). This chain's CDR3 is CSASSGVGEKLFF. The CDR3 region has the DNA TGCAGTGCTAGTTCAGGGGTAGGGGAAAAACTGTTTTTT.

In its sample, this clonotype is medium-sized. V gene TRBV4-3 combines with J gene TRBJ1-1, with 10 bases lining up with TRBD1. V lost 8 bases and J lost 1; bases outside the gene matches: 4. This CDR3 spans 14 amino acids. In germline, CDR1 is LGHNA, CDR2 YSLEER. The CDR3 protein is CASGWDRGNTEAFF. CDR3 sequence (DNA): TGCGCCAGCGGCTGGGACAGGGGGAACACTGAAGCTTTCTTT.

V gene TRBV7-2 combines with J gene TRBJ1-2; D is undetermined. The V gene lost 5 bases and the J gene lost 4 bases, with 11 bases spanning the gap. The germline gives CDR1 SGHTA, CDR2 FQGNSA. There are 13 residues in the CDR3. Here the CDR3 DNA reads TGTGCCAGCAGCGAGACCGGCCTCTATGGCTACACCTTC. This codes for CASSETGLYGYTF.

The chain combines TRBV6-6 with TRBJ2-7; 8 bases line up with TRBD2. The J segment lost 1 base and the V segment lost 0 bases, leaving 8 bases of the junction unmatched. The germline V gene encodes CDR1 MNHNY and CDR2 SVGAGI (reference sequence). The CDR3 sequence is 17 residues long. For the CDR3, the DNA is TGTGCCAGCAGTTACTCGCGTGTAATAGCGGGATCCTACGAGCAGTACGTC. Translating it yields CASSYSRVIAGSYEQYV.

In its sample, this clonotype ranks as medium-sized (0.01 to 0.1%). The chain is built from TRBV2 and TRBJ2-2; D not certain. The CDR3 totals 14 residues. In germline, CDR1 is SNHLY, CDR2 FYNNEI. The germline V and J ends were trimmed by 0 bases and 8 bases, with 10 bases remaining between them. The CDR3 sequence: CASSEAVAGGELFF. The CDR3 DNA reads as TGTGCCAGCAGTGAAGCGGTAGCAGGAGGGGAGCTGTTTTTT.

Details on this clonotype: Mismatch with germline at one junction end may stem from a read error. This sequence joins TRBV19 and TRBJ1-4; 7 bases map to TRBD1. This CDR3 is built from 14 residues. Germline-derived CDR1 and CDR2 are LNHDA and SQIVND (reference sequence). In nucleotides, the CDR3 is TGTGCCAGTCGTCCCAGGGGGTCTAATGAGAAACTGTTTTTT. Its protein product is CASRPRGSNEKLFF. Combining the CDR3 with reference TRBV19 and TRBJ1-4 gives the whole variable domain DGGITQSPKYLFRKEGQNVTLSCEQNLNHDAMYWYRQDPGQGLRLIYYSQIVNDFQKGDIAEGYSVSREKKESFPLTVTSAQKNPTAFYLCASRPRGSNEKLFFGSGTQLSVL.

Remarks on this clonotype: At one end the junction does not follow the germline gene, possibly because of a read error. This chain joins TRBV6-5 and TRBJ1-5; D perhaps matches TRBD1 (5 bases). Germline assignment: CDR1 MNHEY and CDR2 SVGAGI. The CDR3 has 14 amino acids. The CDR3 loop is CDSSRGALNQPQHF. The CDR3 bases are TGTGACAGCAGTCGCGGGGCTCTCAATCAGCCCCAGCATTTT.

This clonotype has only a few counts. This sequence may be a read error, since a much larger clone differs from it by one base. No conserved phenylalanine or tryptophan ends this CDR3, so it is likely a read error. The chain carries TRBV18 and TRBJ2-7; D might be TRBD1 or TRBD2, each matching 6 bases. Trimming left V 3 bases short and J 5 bases short, with 8 bases between. Germline assignment: CDR1 KGHSH and CDR2 LQKENI. This CDR3 is built from 12 residues. CDR3 nucleotide sequence: TGTGCCAGCTCACCGGGGGGCCACGAGCAGTACCTC. Its translation: CASSPGGHEQYL.

This clonotype was observed a single time. This CDR3 fails to terminate in the conserved phenylalanine or tryptophan, so it likely reflects a read error. The DNA is left out, because the CDR3 cannot be placed on it with certainty; the CDR3 is given as TCRdb lists it. This chain joins TRBV29-1 and TRBJ1-3. Ends included, the CDR3 has 12 residues. Germline V gene data show CDR1 as SQVTM and CDR2 as ANQGSEA. The CDR3 sequence: CSVGVSGNTMYS.

This clonotype was recorded a few times. A much larger clone lies one base from this, so it may be a read error. The gene calls are TRBV2 and TRBJ1-1; D gene unclear. In germline, CDR1 is SNHLY, CDR2 FYNNEI. The CDR3 has 11 amino acids. The chain's CDR3 is CASILNAEAFF. The CDR3 region has the DNA TGTGCCAGCATACTGAACGCTGAAGCTTTCTTT.

In the case of this clonotype: A read error is possible here, since a much larger clone lies one base away. This chain links TRBV16 with TRBJ1-2; D gene unclear. The germline gives CDR1 KGHSY, CDR2 FQNENV. The V and J ends lost 7 bases and 4 bases respectively, with 7 bases between them. The CDR3 is made up of 11 amino acids. CDR3 region: CASIPTYGYTF. CDR3 DNA: TGTGCCAGCATCCCCACCTATGGCTACACCTTC.